This T cell receptor beta chain came from a study of blood T cell repertoires in COVID-19. On the study more broadly: Both acute and convalescent COVID-19 samples were obtained from the United States, Italy and Spain. PBMCs, B-cell-depleted T cells, or T cells provided the cDNA or gDNA that made up the material.

This clone is a singleton in its sample. Trimming cost V 4 bases and J 0 bases, with 14 bases left between them. Germline CDR1 and CDR2: SGHRS and YFSETQ. This CDR3 is built from 16 residues. Original data processing: By means of reference gene primer amplification, nucleated cell counts were estimated. Measured with immunoSEQ multiplex PCR; TCRdb has only the in-frame clones, and not every one. The V and J calls and clone size come from that table; D and trimming were worked out from the DNA. The sample includes about 75,000 clones, 65% to 90% of them seen just once. This clonotype was sampled from a woman in her forties or fifties with acute or convalescent COVID-19. The sequenced sample consisted of peripheral blood. This chain uses TRBV5-1 with TRBJ2-1; D perhaps matches TRBD2 (7 bases). CDR3 amino acids: CASSTGGGRSYNEQFF. CDR3 bases: TGCGCCAGCAGCACTGGCGGGGGCCGCTCCTACAATGAGCAGTTCTTC.